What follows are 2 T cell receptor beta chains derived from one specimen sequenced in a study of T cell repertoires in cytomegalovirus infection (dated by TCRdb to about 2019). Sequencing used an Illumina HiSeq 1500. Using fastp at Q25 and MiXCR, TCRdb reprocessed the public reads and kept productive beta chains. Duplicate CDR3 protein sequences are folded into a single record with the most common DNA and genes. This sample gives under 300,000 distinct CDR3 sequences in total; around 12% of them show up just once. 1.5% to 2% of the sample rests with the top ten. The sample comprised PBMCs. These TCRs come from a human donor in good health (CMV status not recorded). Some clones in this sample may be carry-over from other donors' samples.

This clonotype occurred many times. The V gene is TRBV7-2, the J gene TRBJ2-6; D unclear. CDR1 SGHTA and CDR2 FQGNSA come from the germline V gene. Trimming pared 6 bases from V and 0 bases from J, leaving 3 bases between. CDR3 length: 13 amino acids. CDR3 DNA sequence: TGTGCCAGCAGGTACTCTGGGGCCAACGTCCTGACTTTC. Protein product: CASRYSGANVLTF.

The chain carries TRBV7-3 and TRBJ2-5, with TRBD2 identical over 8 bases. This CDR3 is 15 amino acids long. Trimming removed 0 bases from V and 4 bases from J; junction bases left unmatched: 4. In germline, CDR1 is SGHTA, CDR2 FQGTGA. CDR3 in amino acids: CASSLTAGGPETQYF. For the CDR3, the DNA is TGTGCCAGCAGCTTAACCGCGGGGGGCCCAGAGACCCAGTACTTC.